Below are 31 T cell receptor beta chains sequenced from a single sample in a study of blood T cell repertoires in COVID-19. The data were produced by immunoSEQ multiplex PCR, yet TCRdb's version contains in-frame clones alone and is incomplete. Of around 36,000 clones listed, approximately 78% were seen once; the top ten hold approximately 40%. The source material was peripheral blood. These receptors were obtained from a man at least 80 years old with active or convalescent COVID-19.

The chain combines TRBV6-6 with TRBJ1-4, with D perhaps matching TRBD1 (5 bases). Per the germline V gene, CDR1 is MNHNY and CDR2 is SVGAGI (reference sequence). Trimming pared 7 bases from V and 8 bases from J, leaving 17 bases between. The CDR3 is made up of 14 amino acids. As DNA, the CDR3 is TGTGCCAGCAACTCCCAGGGTGATCGCGAAAAACTGTTTTTT. Translating it yields CASNSQGDREKLFF.

This chain links TRBV7-2 with TRBJ1-2, with D tentatively TRBD1 (6 bases). The CDR3 length is 13 residues. The ends were cut back, 1 base at V and 6 bases at J, with 9 bases in the middle. Germline-derived CDR1 and CDR2 are SGHTA and FQGNSA. CDR3 DNA: TGTGCCAGCAGCTTAGTCGGGACAAATGGCTACACCTTC. Translated: CASSLVGTNGYTF.

The chain combines TRBV6-6 with TRBJ2-1; 8 nucleotides agree with TRBD2. CDR1 is MNHNY, CDR2 SVGAGI, per germline (reference sequence). This CDR3 region has 17 residues. Trimming removed 5 bases from V and 3 bases from J; junction bases left unmatched: 12. DNA for the CDR3: TGTGCCAGCAGTCAGGCTCCCCTAGCGGGTGTCTACAATGAGCAGTTCTTC. Its protein product is CASSQAPLAGVYNEQFF.

J is TRBJ2-6 and V is TRBV2; TRBD2 is a possible D gene (5 bases). V was cut by 3 bases and J by 1 base, with 7 bases left in between. The CDR3 length is 15 residues. Per the germline V gene, CDR1 is SNHLY and CDR2 is FYNNEI. The CDR3 reads CASSERGSGANVLTF. CDR3 nucleotides: TGTGCCAGCAGTGAGCGAGGGTCTGGGGCCAACGTCCTGACTTTC.

In nucleotides, the CDR3 is TGTGCCACCAGTGCCGCGACTAGCGGGTTCACAGATACGCAGTATTTT. Amino acids: CATSAATSGFTDTQYF. V and J are TRBV24-1 and TRBJ2-3; 10 bases map to TRBD2. Germline V gene sequence: CDR1 KGHDR, CDR2 SFDVKD. The CDR3 spans 16 residues. The junction had 6 bases not matched to a gene; V was cut back by 5 bases and J by 2 bases.

This clone was found once. V is TRBV30 and J is TRBJ2-1, with D perhaps TRBD1 (6 bases). V was trimmed by 1 base and J by 4 bases, leaving 23 bases between them. The V gene's germline CDR1 is GTSNPN and CDR2 SVGIG (reference sequence). The CDR3 sequence is 18 residues long. CDR3 bases: TGTGCCTGGAGTGGTTTTGCTATAGGGGGAGAGGAATACAATGAGCAGTTCTTC. Encoded protein: CAWSGFAIGGEEYNEQFF.

The genes are TRBV4-2 and TRBJ2-1, with D possibly TRBD2 on 6 matching bases. The CDR3 is 14 amino acids. V dropped 4 bases and J dropped 8 bases, with 15 bases sitting between them. CDR1 and CDR2 (germline): LGHNA, YNFKEQ. This chain's CDR3 is CASSPGLLPDEQFF. The DNA for the CDR3 is TGTGCCAGCAGCCCCGGACTACTCCCGGATGAGCAGTTCTTC.

The chain recombines TRBV2 with TRBJ1-1; D is uncertain. This CDR3 comprises 14 residues. V lost 6 bases and J 3 bases, leaving 14 bases between the germline ends. Germline CDR1 SNHLY, CDR2 FYNNEI. CDR3 protein: CASRFVMRDTEAFF. The CDR3 DNA is TGTGCCAGCAGGTTTGTAATGAGGGACACTGAAGCTTTCTTT.

In this sample, this clone turned up once. This chain uses TRBV11-3 with TRBJ1-6; no clear D. This CDR3 region has 15 residues. Trimming cost V 5 bases and J 1 base, with 9 bases left between them. Germline V gives CDR1 SGHNT, CDR2 YENEEA. The CDR3 DNA sequence: TGTGCCAGCAGCCAAATAGCATCCTATAATTCACCCCTCCACTTT. Amino acid sequence: CASSQIASYNSPLHF.

This clone was recorded once. The chain uses TRBV6-6 and TRBJ1-4; 8 bases align to TRBD1. The CDR3 loop spans 14 amino acids. J gave up 8 bases and V 8 bases, and 10 bases lay outside the gene matches. CDR1 and CDR2 (germline): MNHNY, SVGAGI (reference sequence). The CDR3 protein is CASSYRGEGEKLFF. CDR3 coding DNA: TGTGCCAGCTCTTACAGGGGGGAGGGGGAAAAACTGTTTTTT.

This clone was counted ten times or more. CDR3 in amino acids: CASSQQGAGELFF. CDR3 DNA: TGTGCCAGCAGCCAACAGGGGGCCGGGGAGCTGTTTTTT. The chain uses TRBV14 and TRBJ2-2; TRBD1 matches at 7 bases. The V gene's germline CDR1 is SGHDN and CDR2 FVKESK. The length of the CDR3 is 13 residues. The J segment lost 6 bases and the V segment lost 2 bases, leaving 0 bases of the junction unmatched.

This sequence joins TRBV5-1 and TRBJ2-7, with TRBD2 as a possible D gene (5 bases). V was pared by 1 base and J by 3 bases, with 14 bases between. CDR3 size: 15 residues. Germline assignment: CDR1 SGHRS and CDR2 YFSETQ. The CDR3 DNA sequence: TGCGCCAGCAGCTTGCAGGCAAATCGGGGCTACGAGCAGTACTTC. This gives the protein CASSLQANRGYEQYF.

This chain links TRBV5-8 with TRBJ2-7, with D hard to call. V lost 4 bases to trimming and J lost 5 bases, with 7 bases between them. Germline assignment: CDR1 SGHTS and CDR2 YDEGEE. This CDR3 has 11 residues. CDR3 residues: CASSPRDEQYF. The CDR3 DNA reads TGTGCCAGCAGCCCTCGGGACGAGCAGTACTTC.

The V and J genes are TRBV29-1 and TRBJ2-7, with 7 positions matching TRBD1. This CDR3 has 14 amino acids. Germline CDR1 is SQVTM and CDR2 is ANQGSEA. After removal of 4 bases from V and 2 bases from J, the junction contained 8 bases not matched to a gene. The CDR3 DNA follows: TGCAGCGTTGTCGAGACAGGGAAGGCCTACGAGCAGTACTTC. It specifies CSVVETGKAYEQYF.

The CDR3 sequence is CASSPRTGLNTEAFF. The CDR3 nucleotides read TGTGCCAGCAGCCCACGGACAGGGCTGAACACTGAAGCTTTCTTT. This chain links TRBV11-1 with TRBJ1-1, with TRBD1 identical over 8 bases. CDR1 and CDR2 (germline): SGHAT, FQDESV (reference sequence). J was trimmed by 0 bases and V by 5 bases; bases with no gene match: 5. CDR3 length: 15 residues. Variable domain in full (rest from reference TRBV11-1 and TRBJ1-1): EAEVAQSPRYKITEKSQAVAFWCDPISGHATLYWYRQILGQGPELLVQFQDESVVDDSQLPKDRFSAERLKGVDSTLKIQPAELGDSAMYLCASSPRTGLNTEAFFGQGTRLTVV.

The chain has TRBV30 and TRBJ2-7; D unresolved. This CDR3 is 11 amino acids long. V was cut by 2 bases and J by 2 bases, with 4 bases left in between. Germline assignment: CDR1 GTSNPN and CDR2 SVGIG (reference sequence). The CDR3, as DNA: TGTGCCTGGAGTAGCACCTACGAGCAGTACTTC. It codes for CAWSSTYEQYF.

The chain combines TRBV7-8 with TRBJ1-5; D is unresolved. With 1 base removed from V and 4 bases from J, the gap between germline ends came to 8 bases. Germline lookup yields CDR1 SGHVS and CDR2 FQNEAQ. This CDR3 is built from 14 residues. The CDR3 protein is CASSLVLPNQPQHF. The CDR3 nucleotides read TGTGCCAGCAGCTTAGTACTGCCTAATCAGCCCCAGCATTTT.

V gene TRBV5-1 combines with J gene TRBJ2-1; D might be TRBD2 (5 bases). Trimming removed 1 base at V and 6 bases at J, with 11 bases between. Looked up from germline, CDR1 is SGHRS and CDR2 is YFSETQ. The CDR3 covers 14 residues. CDR3 in DNA: TGCGCCAGCAGCTTGAGTGGTGGGAGCAATGAGCAGTTCTTC. Residues: CASSLSGGSNEQFF.

The genes are TRBV27 and TRBJ1-2; TRBD1 matches 8 bases. This CDR3 has 13 residues. Trimming at V came to 2 bases and at J to 7 bases, leaving 3 bases not matched to a gene. CDR1 and CDR2 (germline): MNHEY, SMNVEV (reference sequence). The CDR3 DNA reads as TGTGCCAGCAGTTTACAGGGGGCGCGTGGCTACACCTTC. Its translation is CASSLQGARGYTF.

V and J are TRBV7-2 and TRBJ2-7; possibly TRBD2 for D (6 bases). Germline-derived CDR1 and CDR2 are SGHTA and FQGNSA. The CDR3 loop spans 15 amino acids. V was cut by 0 bases and J by 4 bases, with 13 bases left in between. The CDR3, as DNA: TGTGCCAGCAGCTTAGCTGGGGGGTACGTTTACGAGCAGTACTTC. Encoded protein: CASSLAGGYVYEQYF.

The chain's CDR3 is CASSPGHGLYNEQFF. The CDR3 DNA follows: TGCGCCAGCAGCCCCGGACATGGGCTATACAATGAGCAGTTCTTC. The rearrangement joins TRBV5-1 to TRBJ2-1, with D tentatively TRBD1 (5 bases). This CDR3 contains 15 residues. Per the germline V gene, CDR1 is SGHRS and CDR2 is YFSETQ. V lost 4 bases to trimming and J lost 4 bases, with 15 bases between them.

The chain employs TRBV5-4 and TRBJ2-1; 10 bases map to TRBD2. This CDR3 has 15 amino acids. The trim removed 4 bases at V and 4 bases at J, leaving 5 bases unmatched. Germline CDR1 and CDR2: SGHNT and YYREEE (reference sequence). In DNA, the CDR3 is TGTGCCAGCAGCCCCTGGACTAGCGGATACAATGAGCAGTTCTTC. Protein product: CASSPWTSGYNEQFF. Based on the CDR3 plus reference TRBV5-4 and TRBJ2-1, the full variable domain is ETGVTQSPTHLIKTRGQQVTLRCSSQSGHNTVSWYQQALGQGPQFIFQYYREEENGRGNFPPRFSGLQFPNYSSELNVNALELDDSALYLCASSPWTSGYNEQFFGPGTRLTVL.

This chain connects TRBV5-4 to TRBJ2-2; 7 bases align to TRBD1. Germline lookup yields CDR1 SGHNT and CDR2 YYREEE (reference sequence). The CDR3 extends over 16 amino acids. V was pared by 1 base and J by 4 bases, with 7 bases of the junction left unmatched. CDR3 sequence reads: CASSLPGQTFTGELFF. CDR3 in DNA: TGTGCCAGCAGCTTGCCGGGACAGACTTTCACCGGGGAGCTGTTTTTT.

The chain carries TRBV11-2 and TRBJ2-2; D might be TRBD1 (6 bases). Between the trimmed V and J ends, which lost 5 bases and 5 bases, there was a span of 9 bases. Germline V lookup: CDR1 SGHAT, CDR2 FQNNGV. The CDR3 runs 13 residues. The CDR3 sequence is CASSRTVTGELFF. CDR3 coding DNA: TGTGCCAGCAGCAGGACAGTTACCGGGGAGCTGTTTTTT.

Comment on this clone: The junction departs from germline at one end; a sequencing error may be responsible. The V gene is TRBV6-1, the J gene TRBJ2-6, with TRBD1 matching 9 bases. Germline lookup yields CDR1 MNHNS and CDR2 SASEGT. The CDR3 runs to 15 residues. The CDR3 loop is CASTEQGARANVLTF. The CDR3 bases are TGTGCCAGCACTGAACAGGGGGCGAGGGCCAACGTCCTGACTTTC.

A few counts support this clone. In DNA, the CDR3 is TGTGCCAGCAGTGATTGGAGTTTTACCTACGAGCAGTACTTC. The encoded protein is CASSDWSFTYEQYF. The V call is TRBV2, the J call TRBJ2-7; D gene ambiguous. The CDR3 is made up of 14 amino acids. The germline V and J ends were trimmed by 3 bases and 2 bases, with 11 bases remaining between them. Looked up from germline, CDR1 is SNHLY and CDR2 is FYNNEI.

The rearrangement uses TRBV5-4 and TRBJ2-2; D is uncertain. Trimming cost V 0 bases and J 2 bases, with 5 bases left between them. This CDR3 comprises 14 residues. CDR1 is SGHNT and CDR2 is YYREEE in the germline V gene (reference sequence). This CDR3 is CASSLALNTGELFF. The CDR3 DNA is TGTGCCAGCAGCTTGGCCCTTAACACCGGGGAGCTGTTTTTT.

This clone was found once. V usage is TRBV6-5 and J usage is TRBJ2-1, with 8 bases aligning to TRBD1. The CDR3 extends over 15 amino acids. Losses at the gene ends were 2 bases for V and 7 bases for J; bases not matched to a gene: 7. Germline loops: CDR1 MNHEY, CDR2 SVGAGI. The CDR3 DNA reads as TGTGCCAGCAGTTACGGGGACAGGCTAAGGAATGAGCAGTTCTTC. Translation gives CASSYGDRLRNEQFF.

For the CDR3, the DNA is TGTGCCAGCAGCTTATCAGGGTTCGTAACAGATACGCAGTATTTT. Amino acids: CASSLSGFVTDTQYF. The gene calls are TRBV11-1 and TRBJ2-3; TRBD1 is a possible D gene (5 bases). The germline gives CDR1 SGHAT, CDR2 FQDESV (reference sequence). The ends were cut back, 2 bases at V and 3 bases at J, with 12 bases in the middle. CDR3 length: 15 amino acids.

This sequence joins TRBV13 and TRBJ2-1; D might be TRBD1 (5 bases). The ends were cut back, 1 base at V and 6 bases at J, with 13 bases in the middle. The CDR3 has 15 residues. Germline CDR1 and CDR2: PRHDT and FYEKMQ (reference sequence). The CDR3 loop reads CASSLVIGAVNEQFF. Here the CDR3 DNA reads TGTGCCAGCAGCTTAGTGATAGGGGCCGTCAATGAGCAGTTCTTC.

The V and J genes are TRBV5-4 and TRBJ2-7; D may be TRBD2 (6 bases). The CDR3 extends over 15 amino acids. With 0 bases removed from V and 0 bases from J, the gap between germline ends came to 10 bases. From germline, CDR1 is SGHNT and CDR2 YYREEE (reference sequence). DNA for the CDR3: TGTGCCAGCAGCTTGGGCGGGAAAAGCTCCTACGAGCAGTACTTC. Translation: CASSLGGKSSYEQYF.